These 18 T cell receptor beta chains came from one sample sequenced in a study of T cells after yellow fever vaccination. TCRdb used MiXCR to reprocess the 5' RACE reads, holding one entry per CDR3 protein. The sample has some 400,000 distinct CDR3 sequences; around a sixth are singletons. The sample here was PBMCs, taken before the yellow fever booster vaccination. Receptors originate from a man in his late teens or twenties who received the YFV17D yellow fever vaccine.

There are a few counts of this clonotype. The chain combines TRBV4-3 with TRBJ1-1; D gene uncertain. Deletions cut 0 bases from V and 5 bases from J, with 7 bases between. This CDR3 contains 13 residues. Germline CDR1 is LGHNA and CDR2 is YSLEER. This chain's CDR3 is CASSQELATEAFF. In DNA form, the CDR3 reads TGCGCCAGCAGCCAAGAACTAGCTACTGAAGCTTTCTTT.

There are many counts of this clonotype. The V call is TRBV29-1, the J call TRBJ1-2; the D is unclear. The length of the CDR3 is 14 residues. Deletions cut 3 bases from V and 3 bases from J, with 14 bases between. CDR1 is SQVTM, CDR2 ANQGSEA, per germline. The CDR3 reads CSVEPRLADYGYTF. DNA of the CDR3: TGCAGCGTTGAGCCCAGGCTAGCTGACTATGGCTACACCTTC.

The rearrangement uses TRBV11-3 and TRBJ2-1; 14 nucleotides align to TRBD2. The germline gives CDR1 SGHNT, CDR2 YENEEA. This CDR3 is 16 amino acids long. The trim removed 4 bases at V and 4 bases at J, leaving 3 bases unmatched. The CDR3 is CASSSGTSGGYNEQFF. In DNA, the CDR3 is TGTGCCAGCAGCTCCGGGACTAGCGGGGGATACAATGAGCAGTTCTTC.

V gene TRBV7-3 combines with J gene TRBJ2-2, with D perhaps given as TRBD1 or TRBD2 (6 bases each). The V end was cut by 5 bases, the J end by 4 bases, with 17 bases between. The CDR3 contains 16 residues. Germline loops: CDR1 SGHTA, CDR2 FQGTGA. The chain's CDR3 is CASSRSPGAGTGELFF. The CDR3 DNA is TGTGCCAGCAGCCGATCACCGGGGGCGGGCACCGGGGAGCTGTTTTTT.

In this sample, this clonotype turned up a few times. This CDR3 reads CASSLWVQGAANTEAFF. The CDR3 bases are TGCGCCAGCAGCTTGTGGGTGCAGGGGGCGGCGAACACTGAAGCTTTCTTT. The chain employs TRBV5-1 and TRBJ1-1, with 8 bases that match TRBD1. Germline V gene data show CDR1 as SGHRS and CDR2 as YFSETQ. The CDR3 is made up of 17 amino acids. Unmatched junction bases numbered 9, after V lost 1 base and J lost 1 base.

This clonotype has a count of ten or more. The chain carries TRBV6-1 and TRBJ1-5; D is unclear. Germline assignment: CDR1 MNHNS and CDR2 SASEGT. The germline V and J ends were trimmed by 1 base and 6 bases, with 4 bases remaining between them. This CDR3 has 12 amino acids. This CDR3 reads CASSEVGQPQHF. In nucleotides, the CDR3 is TGTGCCAGCAGTGAAGTGGGTCAGCCCCAGCATTTT.

This sequence joins TRBV20-1 and TRBJ2-1, with 9 positions matching TRBD2. Trimming took 1 base from V and 9 from J; bases not matched to a gene: 13. This CDR3 has 16 residues. Germline values: CDR1 DFQATT, CDR2 SNEGSKA (reference sequence). CDR3 sequence: CSARGVKLAGRAEQFF. As DNA, the CDR3 is TGCAGTGCTAGAGGGGTGAAGCTAGCGGGGCGGGCTGAGCAGTTCTTC.

In regard to this clonotype: Compared with germline, one end of the junction differs, possibly owing to a read error. The chain carries TRBV12-3 or TRBV12-4 and TRBJ2-5; 8 nucleotides match TRBD2. The CDR3 runs to 15 residues. The CDR3 here is CASSLGQRGPETQYF. As DNA, the CDR3 is TGTGCCAGCAGCTTAGGCCAGCGGGGGCCAGAGACCCAGTACTTC.

The rearrangement links TRBV10-3 to TRBJ2-7; D unresolved. V lost 6 bases, J lost 2 bases, and 29 bases lay in between. The CDR3 runs 19 residues. Germline CDR1 reads ENHRY; CDR2 reads SYGVKD. As DNA, the CDR3 is TGTGCCATCAGCCACGACCTTAACACGATTACCGGTAATACCTACGAGCAGTACTTC. Its protein product is CAISHDLNTITGNTYEQYF.

This clonotype has more than one count but fewer than ten. CDR3 sequence reads: CASSPGREAFF. The CDR3 DNA follows: TGCGCCAGCAGCCCCGGACGGGAAGCTTTCTTT. This rearrangement joins TRBV5-1 to TRBJ1-1, with D uncertain. The CDR3 runs to 11 residues. The germline V gene encodes CDR1 SGHRS and CDR2 YFSETQ. Between the trimmed V and J ends, which lost 4 bases and 8 bases, there was a span of 9 bases.

This clonotype was picked up a small number of times. The J gene is TRBJ2-3, the V gene TRBV11-2, with 7 bases lining up with TRBD2. The germline gives CDR1 SGHAT, CDR2 FQNNGV. V trimming: 3 bases; J trimming: 2 bases; junction bases outside the gene matches: 2. CDR3 length equals 14 residues. CDR3 residues: CASSFGGVTDTQYF. The CDR3 DNA sequence: TGTGCCAGCAGCTTTGGGGGGGTCACAGATACGCAGTATTTT. The variable domain in full, completed from reference TRBV11-2 and TRBJ2-3, reads EAGVAQSPRYKIIEKRQSVAFWCNPISGHATLYWYQQILGQGPKLLIQFQNNGVVDDSQLPKDRFSAERLKGVDSTLKIQPAKLEDSAVYLCASSFGGVTDTQYFGPGTRLTVL.

The CDR3 loop reads CASSQERYQETQYF. As DNA, the CDR3 is TGCGCCAGCAGCCAAGAGCGGTACCAAGAGACCCAGTACTTC. This chain links TRBV4-3 with TRBJ2-5; D call uncertain. The CDR3 is made up of 14 amino acids. Germline CDR1 LGHNA, CDR2 YSLEER. The V and J ends lost 0 bases and 0 bases respectively, with 5 bases between them.

The chain links TRBV5-6 to TRBJ2-7, with 8 bases that match TRBD1. V was pared by 2 bases and J by 4 bases, with 11 bases of the junction left unmatched. This CDR3 contains 16 residues. Germline loops: CDR1 SGHDT, CDR2 YYEEEE. The CDR3 DNA sequence: TGTGCCAGCAGCTTTGGACAGGGCCTAGCAGAGTACGAGCAGTACGTC. Amino acid sequence: CASSFGQGLAEYEQYV.

At least ten counts were recorded for this clonotype. The rearrangement uses TRBV12-3 or TRBV12-4 and TRBJ1-2; TRBD1 aligns across 7 bases. This CDR3 comprises 14 residues. Losses at the gene ends were 6 bases for V and 5 bases for J; bases not matched to a gene: 9. Here the CDR3 reads CASSRGGNMYGYTF. DNA for the CDR3: TGTGCCAGCAGCCGAGGGGGCAATATGTATGGCTACACCTTC.

The chain carries TRBV7-8 and TRBJ2-7; D gene unclear. The CDR3 extends over 13 amino acids. Germline V gene data show CDR1 as SGHVS and CDR2 as FQNEAQ. V was shortened by 1 base and J by 2 bases, with 6 bases between the two germline ends. CDR3 amino acids: CASSLVSAYEQYF. As DNA, the CDR3 is TGTGCCAGCAGCTTAGTGTCGGCCTACGAGCAGTACTTC.

The V and J genes are TRBV28 and TRBJ1-1, with 7 bases lining up with TRBD1. This CDR3 comprises 13 residues. Trimming took 5 bases from V and 9 from J; bases not matched to a gene: 9. CDR1 is MDHEN and CDR2 is SYDVKM in the germline V gene. The CDR3 reads CASSLPDRAKAFF. In nucleotides, the CDR3 is TGTGCCAGCAGTCTCCCCGACAGGGCGAAAGCTTTCTTT.

V is TRBV7-9 and J is TRBJ2-7, with TRBD2 as a possible D gene (5 bases). Germline CDR1 and CDR2: SEHNR and FQNEAQ (reference sequence). This CDR3 contains 13 residues. Trimming took 5 bases from V and 6 from J, leaving 14 bases between them. CDR3 region: CASSLDWSGEQYF. CDR3 nucleotide sequence: TGTGCCAGCAGCCTGGACTGGTCGGGCGAGCAGTACTTC. The entire variable domain, with the rest obtained from reference TRBV7-9 and TRBJ2-7, is as follows: DTGVSQNPRHKITKRGQNVTFRCDPISEHNRLYWYRQTLGQGPEFLTYFQNEAQLEKSRLLSDRFSAERPKGSFSTLEIQRTEQGDSAMYLCASSLDWSGEQYFGPGTRLTVT.

There are many counts of this clonotype. The limits of the CDR3 on the DNA are not certain, so only TCRdb's listed CDR3 is given. The V gene is TRBV9, the J gene TRBJ2-2. The CDR3 is 16 residues long, ends included. Germline CDR1 reads SGDLS; CDR2 reads YYNGEE. This CDR3 is CASSVEGNLRAGELFF.